This T cell receptor (beta chain) came from a study of T cell repertoires in cytomegalovirus infection (dated 2019 in TCRdb). Regarding the study in general: Donor HLA type was relevant to the analysis, as public TCR beta signatures indicated carriage of CMV infection together with the matching HLA type.

Taken from the germline V gene, the CDR1 and CDR2 loops are LGHNA and YNFKEQ. From the cysteine up to the phenylalanine, the CDR3 has a length of 19 residues. The read is trimmed to its CDR3 DNA, 57 bases read in frame from base 1. Germline trimming: 5 bases from V, 6 bases from J; junction bases outside gene matches: 23. Study-level results and caveats: In the ex vivo response, HLA-C-restricted CMV-specific TCR beta clonotypes were dominant, and in two of eight donors the single most frequent clonotype came from this HLA-C-restricted group. Cumulative frequency of public TCR beta family members discriminated carriers of CMV infection plus the relevant HLA type in this cohort and an independent roughly 330-donor cohort.

On this clonotype: The specificity of this receptor is unknown. Within one base of it there is no much larger clone, and no base qualities were kept.

Sequencing took place on an Illumina HiSeq 1500. Clones were called with MiXCR by TCRdb after fastp trimmed the public reads at Q25, and only in-frame beta chains were retained. Each CDR3 protein gets just one entry, which takes the most common genes and DNA from the rows behind it. The sample table records some 180,000 distinct CDR3 sequences; roughly a sixth of these occur just once. Together, the top ten hold under 30% of the sample. This TCR derives from a human donor in good health (CMV status not recorded). Some clones in this sample may be carry-over from other donors' samples. The sequence joins TRBV4-2 to TRBJ2-3; 7 central nucleotides agree with TRBD1. Material: CD8+ T cells from PBMCs. The nucleotide sequence is TGTGCCAGCAGCGGTGACATTATATTAACAGGGGTGGAATCGGATACGCAGTATTTT. Its coded protein is CASSGDIILTGVESDTQYF.